This T cell receptor beta chain was obtained from a study of blood T cell repertoires in COVID-19. The overall study: Acute and convalescent COVID-19 samples came from the United States, Italy and Spain. PBMCs, B-cell-depleted T cells, or T cells were the source of the cDNA or gDNA that made up the material.

The CDR3 spans 16 residues. Trimming removed 4 bases at V and 1 base at J, with 14 bases between. Germline assignment: CDR1 LNHDA and CDR2 SQIVND (reference sequence). Methods used by the authors: Nucleated cell counts were estimated from reference gene primer amplification. Sequencing used immunoSEQ multiplex PCR; TCRdb keeps in-frame clones, though not all of them. For V, J and clone size, that table is used; D and trimming come from the DNA. The sample includes under 95,000 clones, over 75% seen only once; the top ten take over 8.5%. In its sample, this clone was seen a few times. Sequencing was done on a sample of peripheral blood. This rearrangement joins TRBV19 to TRBJ1-5; D ambiguous. This sequence originates from a man aged 50 to 60 with acute or convalescent COVID-19. The CDR3, as DNA: TGTGCCAGTAGTACGACGGGGAGAGTGAGCAATCAGCCCCAGCATTTT. Translation: CASSTTGRVSNQPQHF.